This T cell receptor beta chain was observed in a study of T cells in Graves' hyperthyroidism and ophthalmopathy. Study-level points and caveats: Blood held most thyroid clonotypes expanded above 0.001 frequency. Ophthalmopathy stood apart from stable hyperthyroidism in a 13 V-J model.

There are a few counts of this clonotype. Its target is unknown. Investigators excluded patients with uncontrolled infection, other autoimmune disease, pregnancy or lactation. The diagnostic basis comprised clinical symptoms, serum thyroxine and TRAb, thyroid ultrasound and orbital computed tomography. It was RNA transcripts that yielded the amplified TCR beta CDR3 regions. First-round RT-PCR of the TCR CDR3 relied on the HTBI primer set. TCRdb ran MiXCR on the multiplex PCR reads and lists one entry per CDR3 protein. The sample lists hundreds of thousands of distinct CDR3 sequences; just under 45% were seen once. Germline lookup yields CDR1 MNHEY and CDR2 SVGAGI. V was clipped by 5 bases and J by 2 bases; unmatched bases: 9. This CDR3 is built from 15 residues.

The sequenced sample consisted of peripheral blood or thyroid tissue (not recorded which). The J gene is TRBJ2-7, the V gene TRBV6-5, with 7 bases identical to TRBD2. The sequence derives from an adult man with Graves' disease, either hyperthyroidism or ophthalmopathy (not recorded which). DNA of the CDR3: TGTGCCAGCAGTGAACTGCCTAGCGGACCCTACGAGCAGTACTTC. It translates to CASSELPSGPYEQYF.